This TCR beta chain appears in the sequencing data of a study of T cells after yellow fever vaccination. TCR cDNA, made by 5'RACE template switching, carried an added universal primer site and UMIs. TCRdb ran MiXCR on the 5' RACE reads and lists one entry per CDR3 protein. The sample carries about 73,000 distinct CDR3 sequences, around 7% recorded once. This clonotype has a count of ten or more. What it recognizes is unknown. One end of the junction does not line up with germline, which may come from a read error. Study results and limitations: It was the secondary response that reached its peak faster, day 5 versus 15, but it was weaker. Highly abundant clonotypes carried over from the bulk population could end up in FACS-sorted repertoires as contaminants.

The receptor's source is a man aged 30 to 39 who received the YFV17D yellow fever vaccine. Sequencing was performed on CD8+ T cells sorted from PBMCs, taken on the day of the yellow fever booster vaccination.

The CDR3 region is CASSEDSSTDTQYF. CDR3 bases: TGCGCCAGCAGCGAAGACAGCAGCACAGATACGCAGTATTTT. This chain links TRBV4-3 with TRBJ2-3; D might be TRBD1 (5 bases). Germline V gene lookup returns CDR1 LGHNA and CDR2 YSLEER. The CDR3 length is 14 residues.